The rows below give T cell receptor beta chains drawn from one sample of a study of control samples from healthy donors and cancer patients. This table comes from immunoSEQ multiplex PCR, and its TCRdb copy is limited to in-frame clones, with some not included. The table includes hundreds of thousands of clones, around 90% detected once. The sequencing sample was made of PBMCs. These TCRs come from a man aged 40-55 years with head and neck cancer. Both conserved end residues are part of each CDR3. A D gene is named only where the DNA matches it firmly. The size field is filled for only some rows; it gives once, few, many or a size class.

J	D	V	size	CDR3	DNA
TRBJ2-7	NA	TRBV5-1	NA	CASSLGTASLEEQYF	TGCGCCAGCAGCTTGGGGACGGCCTCATTAGAGGAGCAGTACTTC
TRBJ1-3	NA	TRBV12-3/TRBV12-4	once	CASSFSSGNTIYF	TGTGCCAGCAGTTTTTCCTCTGGAAACACCATATATTTT
TRBJ1-4	TRBD1	TRBV28	NA	CASRTGGEGEKLFF	TGTGCCAGCCGGACAGGGGGCGAGGGTGAAAAACTGTTTTTT
TRBJ1-1	NA	TRBV10-3	NA	CAISDNTEAFF	TGTGCCATCAGTGACAACACTGAAGCTTTCTTT
TRBJ2-7	TRBD1	TRBV11-3	NA	CASSTGVPPYEQYF	TGTGCCAGCAGCACAGGGGTCCCCCCCTACGAGCAGTACTTC
TRBJ1-2	TRBD1	TRBV12-3/TRBV12-4	NA	CASSTETGLPMTF	TGTGCCAGCAGCACCGAGACAGGGCTGCCTATGACCTTC
TRBJ2-2	TRBD2	TRBV28	NA	CASSLAGGPMGELFF	TGTGCCAGCAGTTTAGCGGGAGGGCCGATGGGGGAGCTGTTTTTT
TRBJ2-1	TRBD2	TRBV10-1	NA	CASSDPGLGDNEQFF	TGCGCCAGCAGTGACCCGGGACTAGGGGACAATGAGCAGTTCTTC
TRBJ2-3	TRBD2	TRBV7-9	NA	CASSFLAGVPDTQYF	TGTGCCAGCAGCTTCCTAGCGGGGGTACCAGATACGCAGTATTTT
TRBJ2-4	NA	TRBV2	NA	CASERAGRTAKNIQYF	TGTGCCAGCGAGAGGGCGGGTCGCACAGCCAAAAACATTCAGTACTTC